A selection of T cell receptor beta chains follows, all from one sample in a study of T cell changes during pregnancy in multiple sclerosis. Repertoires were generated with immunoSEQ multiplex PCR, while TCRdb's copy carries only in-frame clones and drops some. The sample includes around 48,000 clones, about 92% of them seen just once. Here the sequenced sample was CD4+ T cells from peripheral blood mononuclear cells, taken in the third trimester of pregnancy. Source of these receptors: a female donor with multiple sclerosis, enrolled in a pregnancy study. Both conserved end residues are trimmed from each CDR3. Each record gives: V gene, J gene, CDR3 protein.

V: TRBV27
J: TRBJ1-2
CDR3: ASSSITESPNRDRPYGYT

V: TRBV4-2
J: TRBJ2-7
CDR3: ASSQDSRGPTYEQY

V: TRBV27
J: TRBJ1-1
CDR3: ASRRTAGTEAF

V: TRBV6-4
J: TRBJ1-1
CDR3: ASSDYPRGTEAF

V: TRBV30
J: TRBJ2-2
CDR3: ASKAGVVTGELF

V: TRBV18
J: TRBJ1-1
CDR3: ASSLRQGSVTEAF

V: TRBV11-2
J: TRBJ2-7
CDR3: ASSLLPGCSYEQY

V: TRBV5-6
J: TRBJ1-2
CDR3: ASRGQGFLYGYT

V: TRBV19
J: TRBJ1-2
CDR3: ASRSIGSVWQDGYT

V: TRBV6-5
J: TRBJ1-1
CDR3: ASSYSGEAAF

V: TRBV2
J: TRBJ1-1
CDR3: ASSTDTVLEAF

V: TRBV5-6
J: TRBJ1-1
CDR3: ASSLAGNTEAF

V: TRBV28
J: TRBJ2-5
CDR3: ASSLLIAGGPWETQY

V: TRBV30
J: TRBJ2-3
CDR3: AWSVPGGTDTQY

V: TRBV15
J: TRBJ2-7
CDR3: ATSAARSSYEQY

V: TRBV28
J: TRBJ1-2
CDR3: ASSQGQGARWHLGYT

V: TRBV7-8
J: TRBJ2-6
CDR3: ASSSTGAGANVLT

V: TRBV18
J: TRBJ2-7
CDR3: ASSPSLQSYEQY

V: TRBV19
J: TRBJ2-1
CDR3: VVGAYNEQF

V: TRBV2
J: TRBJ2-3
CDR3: ASSKSRRAYTDTQY

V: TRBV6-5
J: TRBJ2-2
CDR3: ASINFGGHTGELF

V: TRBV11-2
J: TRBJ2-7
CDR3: ASSLRGQAIEQY

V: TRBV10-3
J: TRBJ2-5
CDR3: AISESRSATREETQY

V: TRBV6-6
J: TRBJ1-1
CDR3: ASSSGGGVGYTEAF

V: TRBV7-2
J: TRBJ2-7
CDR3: ASSHAGLAVPTYEQY

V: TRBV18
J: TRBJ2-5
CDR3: ASSTRPGGETQY

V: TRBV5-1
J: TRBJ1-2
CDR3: ASSLTGTGVPGQGYT

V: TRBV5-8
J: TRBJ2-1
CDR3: ASSPSLSAPF

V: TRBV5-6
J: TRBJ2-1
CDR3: ASSLARQGIGHNEQF

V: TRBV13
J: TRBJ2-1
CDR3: ASSLVSRRDSLVEQF

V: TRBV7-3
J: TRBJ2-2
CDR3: ASSPFNAGGELF

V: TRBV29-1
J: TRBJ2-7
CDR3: SVEAWRELSYEQY

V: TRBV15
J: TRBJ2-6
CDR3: ATSRDLRTGHSGANVLT